Given below is one TCR beta chain in context. Per the study methods: From reference gene primer amplification, estimates of nucleated cell counts were derived. The data were produced by immunoSEQ multiplex PCR, yet TCRdb's version contains in-frame clones alone and is incomplete. The V and J calls and clone size come from that table; D and trimming were worked out from the DNA. The profile shows 100,000 to 120,000 clones, 75% to 80% of them singletons. This entry comes from a study of blood T cell repertoires in COVID-19. In the study overall: Acute and convalescent COVID-19 samples came from the United States, Italy and Spain. PBMCs, B-cell-depleted T cells, or T cells provided the cDNA or gDNA that made up the material.

V shed 0 bases, J shed 4 bases, and the junction held 2 bases outside the gene matches. This CDR3 region has 14 residues. The germline CDR1 and CDR2 sequences are SQVTM and ANQGSEA. The chain uses TRBV29-1 and TRBJ1-1, with 10 positions matching TRBD1. The sample taken for sequencing was peripheral blood. The receptor was isolated from a woman aged 80 or older with active or convalescent COVID-19. The DNA of the CDR3 is TGCAGCGTTGAAGAGGACAGGGGGGGCACTGAAGCTTTCTTT. It encodes CSVEEDRGGTEAFF.